The T cell receptor (beta chain) under discussion was sequenced for a study of blood T cell repertoires in COVID-19. This clone was detected once. TCRdb keeps only in-frame clones here, not all; method: immunoSEQ multiplex PCR. The sample shows 190,000 or so clones, approximately 84% of them seen only once. From germline, CDR1 is KGHSH and CDR2 LQKENI. J was trimmed by 8 bases and V by 2 bases; bases with no gene match: 3. The CDR3 runs 14 residues. The sample consisted of peripheral blood. The chain couples TRBV18 to TRBJ2-1, with 10 bases aligning to TRBD2. The clonotype was recovered from a human donor with acute or convalescent COVID-19. The donor label of this sample is uncertain. The CDR3 protein is CASSPTSGTDEQFF. The DNA of the CDR3 is TGTGCCAGCTCACCAACTAGCGGGACCGATGAGCAGTTCTTC.